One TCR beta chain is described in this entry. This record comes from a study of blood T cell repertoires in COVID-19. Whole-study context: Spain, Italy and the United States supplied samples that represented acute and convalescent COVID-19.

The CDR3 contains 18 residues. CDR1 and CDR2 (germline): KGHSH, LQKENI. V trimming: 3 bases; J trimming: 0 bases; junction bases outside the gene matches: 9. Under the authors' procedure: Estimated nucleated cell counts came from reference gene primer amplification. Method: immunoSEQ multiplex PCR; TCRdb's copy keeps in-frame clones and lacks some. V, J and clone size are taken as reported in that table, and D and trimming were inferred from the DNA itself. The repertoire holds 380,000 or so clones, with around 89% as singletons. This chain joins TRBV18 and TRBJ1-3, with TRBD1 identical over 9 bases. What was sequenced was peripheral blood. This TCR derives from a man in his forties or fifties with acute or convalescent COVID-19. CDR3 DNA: TGTGCCAGCTCACCGATTCGGGACAGGGCCGACTCTGGAAACACCATATATTTT. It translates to CASSPIRDRADSGNTIYF.